The entry below describes one T cell receptor (beta chain). What it recognizes is unknown. Authors' processing steps: The study built a papillary thyroid cancer distant-metastasis classifier from CDR3 differences across clinicopathological groups. TCRdb recomputed clones from the PCR reads via MiXCR. The V and J calls were determined by TCRdb, not by the authors. The sample carries some 13,000 clones, 21% recorded once. The data derive from a study of metastatic and nonmetastatic thyroid tumors. Looking at the study overall: Comparative analysis of repertoires was undertaken across blood and tumor or nodule tissue obtained from malignant and benign thyroid patients. General study points: Compared with benign nodules, malignant thyroid tumors were reported to have significantly higher TCR beta diversity in both blood and tumor.

No patient had received any treatment before thyroid surgery. This CDR3 is 13 amino acids long. The trim removed 8 bases at V and 9 bases at J, leaving 8 bases unmatched. Looked up from germline, CDR1 is DFQATT and CDR2 is SNEGSKA (reference sequence). The rearrangement links TRBV20-1 to TRBJ1-6; 9 bases line up with TRBD1. This TCR came from a female donor with papillary thyroid cancer or a benign thyroid nodule (not recorded which). Some clones in this sample may be carry-over from other donors' samples. The sequenced sample consisted of adjacent normal tissue. In nucleotides, the CDR3 is TGCAGTTCTAAGACAGGGGGATCTTCACCCCTCCACTTT. This sequence encodes CSSKTGGSSPLHF.